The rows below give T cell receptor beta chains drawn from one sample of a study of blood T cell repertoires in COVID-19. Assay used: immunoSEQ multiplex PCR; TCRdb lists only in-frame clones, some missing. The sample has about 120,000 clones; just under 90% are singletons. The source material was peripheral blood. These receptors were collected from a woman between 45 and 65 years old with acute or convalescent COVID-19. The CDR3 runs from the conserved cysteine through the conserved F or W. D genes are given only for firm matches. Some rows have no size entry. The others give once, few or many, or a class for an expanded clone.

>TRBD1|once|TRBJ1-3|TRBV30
TGTGCCCTAGGACAGGGATTTACCATATATTTT
CALGQGFTIYF
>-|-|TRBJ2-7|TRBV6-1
TGTGCCAGCAGTGAAGCGCAGGTTGTTACGTACGAGCAGTACTTC
CASSEAQVVTYEQYF
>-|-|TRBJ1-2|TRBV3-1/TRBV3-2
TGTGCCAGCAGCCAACGAGACTATGGCTACACCTTC
CASSQRDYGYTF
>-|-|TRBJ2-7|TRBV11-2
TGTGCCAGCAGACAATTCCGGGGCTCCTACGAGCAGTACTTC
CASRQFRGSYEQYF
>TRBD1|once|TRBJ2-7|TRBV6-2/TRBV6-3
TGTGCCAGCAGTTATAGAGGGACAGAAAGCTCCTACGAGCAGTACTTC
CASSYRGTESSYEQYF
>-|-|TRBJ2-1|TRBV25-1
TGTGCCAGCAGTGCCTCAGGGCAGGGGCATTCCTACAATGAGCAGTTCTTC
CASSASGQGHSYNEQFF
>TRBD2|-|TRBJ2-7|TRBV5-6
TGTGCCAGCAGCTTTTGGACTAGCTCCTACGAGCAGTACTTC
CASSFWTSSYEQYF
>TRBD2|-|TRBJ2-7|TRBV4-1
TGCGCCAGCAGCCCCCGGACTAGCGGGAGCTCCTACGAGCAGTACTTC
CASSPRTSGSSYEQYF
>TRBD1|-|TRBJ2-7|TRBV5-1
TGCGCCAGCAGCTCCCCGGGACAGGGGCAATACGAGCAGTACTTC
CASSSPGQGQYEQYF
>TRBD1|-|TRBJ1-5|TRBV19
TGTGCCAGTATCCCGGACAGGGGCAGGGGCCAGCCCCAGCATTTT
CASIPDRGRGQPQHF
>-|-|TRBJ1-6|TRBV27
TGTGCCAGCAGTCCACGGGACTTGATTTCACCCCTCCACTTT
CASSPRDLISPLHF
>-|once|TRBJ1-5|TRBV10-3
TGTGCCATCAGGGACAGTACCCTCGGGAATCAGCCCCAGCATTTT
CAIRDSTLGNQPQHF
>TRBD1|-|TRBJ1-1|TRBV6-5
TGTGCCAGCACTAGGGACAGAATGAACACTGAAGCTTTCTTT
CASTRDRMNTEAFF
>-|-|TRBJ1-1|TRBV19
TGTGCCAGTAGTGTCCCAACGGGGTTTGGCACTGAAGCTTTCTTT
CASSVPTGFGTEAFF
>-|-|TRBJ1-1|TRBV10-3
TGTGCCATCAGGCCCGTAGCGGGACAAGTCACTGAAGCTTTCTTT
CAIRPVAGQVTEAFF
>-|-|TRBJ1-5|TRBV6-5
TGTGCCAGCAACCCGACGGGTAGCAATCAGCCCCAGCATTTT
CASNPTGSNQPQHF
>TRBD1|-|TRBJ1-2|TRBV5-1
TGCGCCAGCAGCATCGGGACAGGGCCTTATGGCTACACCTTC
CASSIGTGPYGYTF
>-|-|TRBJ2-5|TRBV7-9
TGTGCCAGCAGCCCCGGGGAAGAGACCCAGTACTTC
CASSPGEETQYF
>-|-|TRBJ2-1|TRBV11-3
TGTGCCAGCAGCTTACAGGTCCTCAATGAGCAGTTCTTC
CASSLQVLNEQFF
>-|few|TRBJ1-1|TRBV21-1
TGTGCCAGCCCCTCGGAGGGGCGCGTTTACACTGAAGCTTTCTTT
CASPSEGRVYTEAFF
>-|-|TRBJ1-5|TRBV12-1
TGTGCCAGCAGCTTTAATATGGTTATGGCGGGCAGCGAGCCCCAGCATTTT
CASSFNMVMAGSEPQHF
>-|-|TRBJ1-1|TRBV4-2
TGTGCCAGCAGCCAAGATGATCGGGGGTATTTGGAGAACACTGAAGCTTTCTTT
CASSQDDRGYLENTEAFF
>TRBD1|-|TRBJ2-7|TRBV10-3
TGTGCCATCAGTCGGGACAGGGGCTGGGACGAGCAGTACTTC
CAISRDRGWDEQYF
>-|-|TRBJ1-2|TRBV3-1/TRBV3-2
TGTGCCAGCAGCCAGGGAGACTATGGCTACACCTTC
CASSQGDYGYTF
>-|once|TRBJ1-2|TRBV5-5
TGTGCCAGCAGCTTGATGGTCAACGCGAACTATGGCTACACCTTC
CASSLMVNANYGYTF
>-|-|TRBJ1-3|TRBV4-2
TGTGCCAGCAGCCAAACCCTGGGGAGATTCTCTGGAAACACCATATATTTT
CASSQTLGRFSGNTIYF